This entry is about one T cell receptor beta chain. The record originates from a study of technical replicates of blood from a handful of donors. Method: immunoSEQ multiplex PCR; TCRdb's copy keeps in-frame clones and lacks some. The table lists over 65,000 clones, 94% of them singletons. V lost 4 bases and J 2 bases, leaving 21 bases between the germline ends. Germline assignment: CDR1 KGHSY and CDR2 FQNENV. This CDR3 is 17 amino acids long. The chain employs TRBV16 and TRBJ2-7; maybe TRBD2 (7 bases). The origin of this receptor is a human donor in good health. Material for sequencing was T cells isolated from PBMCs. The CDR3, as DNA: TGTGCCAGCAGCCGATGGGAGGGGGAAGAAAGGCCCTACGAGCAGTACTTC. Residues: CASSRWEGEERPYEQYF.